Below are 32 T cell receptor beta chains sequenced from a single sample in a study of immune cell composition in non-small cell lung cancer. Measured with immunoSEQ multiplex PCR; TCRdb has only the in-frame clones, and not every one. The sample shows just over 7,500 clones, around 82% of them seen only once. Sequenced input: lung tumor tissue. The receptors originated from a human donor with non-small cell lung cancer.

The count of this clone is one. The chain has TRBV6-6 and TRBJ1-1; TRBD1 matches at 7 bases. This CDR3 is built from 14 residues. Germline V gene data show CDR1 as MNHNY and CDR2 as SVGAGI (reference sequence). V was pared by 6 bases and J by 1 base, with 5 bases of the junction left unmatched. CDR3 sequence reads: CASSLDRQNTEAFF. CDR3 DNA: TGTGCCAGCAGCTTGGACAGGCAGAACACTGAAGCTTTCTTT.

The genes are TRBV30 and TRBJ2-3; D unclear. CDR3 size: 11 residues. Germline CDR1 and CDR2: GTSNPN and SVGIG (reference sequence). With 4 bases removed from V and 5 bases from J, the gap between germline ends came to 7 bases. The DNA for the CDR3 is TGTGCCTGGACCCCCCGAGATACGCAGTATTTT. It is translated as CAWTPRDTQYF.

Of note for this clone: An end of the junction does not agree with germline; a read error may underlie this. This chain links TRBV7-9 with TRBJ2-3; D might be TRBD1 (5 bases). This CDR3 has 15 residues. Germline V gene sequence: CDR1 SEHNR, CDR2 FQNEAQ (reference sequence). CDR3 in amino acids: CASSQDNAGSVTQYF. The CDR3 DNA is TGCGCCAGCAGCCAAGATAACGCAGGGTCGGTTACGCAGTATTTT.

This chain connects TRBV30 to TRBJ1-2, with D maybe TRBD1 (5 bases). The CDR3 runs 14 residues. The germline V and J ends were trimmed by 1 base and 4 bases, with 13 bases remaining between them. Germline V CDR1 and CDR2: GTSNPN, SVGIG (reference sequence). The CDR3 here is CAWSGTGSPYGYTF. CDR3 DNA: TGTGCCTGGAGTGGAACAGGCTCTCCCTATGGCTACACCTTC.

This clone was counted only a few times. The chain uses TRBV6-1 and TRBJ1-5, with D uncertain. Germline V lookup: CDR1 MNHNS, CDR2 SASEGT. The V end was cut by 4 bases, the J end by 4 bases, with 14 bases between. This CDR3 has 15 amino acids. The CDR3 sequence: CASSAWLDGNQPQHF. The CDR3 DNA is TGTGCCAGCAGTGCATGGCTGGACGGGAATCAGCCCCAGCATTTT.

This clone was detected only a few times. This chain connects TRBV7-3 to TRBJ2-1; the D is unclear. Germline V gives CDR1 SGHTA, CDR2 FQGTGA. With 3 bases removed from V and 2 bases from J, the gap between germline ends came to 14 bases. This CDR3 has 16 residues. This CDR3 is CASSFYASITYNEQFF. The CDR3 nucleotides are TGTGCCAGCAGCTTCTATGCTAGTATAACCTACAATGAGCAGTTCTTC.

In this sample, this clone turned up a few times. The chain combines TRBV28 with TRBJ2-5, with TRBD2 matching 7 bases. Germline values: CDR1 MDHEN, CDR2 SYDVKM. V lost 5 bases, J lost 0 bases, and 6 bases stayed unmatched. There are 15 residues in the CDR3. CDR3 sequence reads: CASSPSLADQETQYF. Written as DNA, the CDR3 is TGTGCCAGCAGTCCCTCCCTAGCGGACCAAGAGACCCAGTACTTC.

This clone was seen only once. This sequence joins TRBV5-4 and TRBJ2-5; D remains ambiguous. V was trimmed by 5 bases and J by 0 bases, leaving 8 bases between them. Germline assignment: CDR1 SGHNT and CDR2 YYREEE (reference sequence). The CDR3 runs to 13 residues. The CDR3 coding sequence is TGTGCCAGCAGTTTCGGATACCAAGAGACCCAGTACTTC. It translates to CASSFGYQETQYF.

The CDR3 coding sequence is TGTGCCAGCAGCCCCTTGATGGGTTCGGGTCAGCCCCAGCATTTT. This encodes CASSPLMGSGQPQHF. The chain recombines TRBV5-5 with TRBJ1-5; D gene unclear. The CDR3 is made up of 15 amino acids. Trimming removed 4 bases at V and 6 bases at J, with 17 bases between. Germline values: CDR1 SGHKS, CDR2 YYEKEE (reference sequence).

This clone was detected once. As DNA, the CDR3 is TGTGCCAGCAGCGTGAACGCCGGGACGTTGAACACTGAAGCTTTCTTT. It is translated as CASSVNAGTLNTEAFF. The chain uses TRBV9 and TRBJ1-1; a possible D gene is TRBD1 (5 bases). Trimming removed 2 bases from V and 0 bases from J, with 14 bases in between. The length of the CDR3 is 16 residues. The germline CDR1 and CDR2 sequences are SGDLS and YYNGEE. Full variable domain (remainder filled in from reference TRBV9 and TRBJ1-1): DSGVTQTPKHLITATGQRVTLRCSPRSGDLSVYWYQQSLDQGLQFLIQYYNGEERAKGNILERFSAQQFPDLHSELNLSSLELGDSALYFCASSVNAGTLNTEAFFGQGTRLTVV.

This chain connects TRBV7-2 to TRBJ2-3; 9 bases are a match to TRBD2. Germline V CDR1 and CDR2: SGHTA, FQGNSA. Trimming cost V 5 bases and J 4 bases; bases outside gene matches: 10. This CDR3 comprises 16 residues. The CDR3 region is CASSPRAGGISDTQYF. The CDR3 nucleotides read TGTGCCAGCAGCCCCAGGGCGGGGGGGATCTCAGATACGCAGTATTTT.

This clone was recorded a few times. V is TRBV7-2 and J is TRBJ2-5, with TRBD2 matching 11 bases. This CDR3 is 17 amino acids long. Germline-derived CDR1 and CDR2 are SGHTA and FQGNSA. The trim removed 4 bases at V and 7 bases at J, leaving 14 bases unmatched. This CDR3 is CASSSLSTSGGGGTQYF. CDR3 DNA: TGTGCCAGCAGCTCACTATCAACTAGCGGGGGAGGGGGGACCCAGTACTTC.

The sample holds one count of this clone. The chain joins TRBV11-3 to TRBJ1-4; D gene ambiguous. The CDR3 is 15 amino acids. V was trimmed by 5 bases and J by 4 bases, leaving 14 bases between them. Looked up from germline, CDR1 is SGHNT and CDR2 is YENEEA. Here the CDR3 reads CASSTGNGVNEKLFF. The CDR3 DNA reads TGTGCCAGCAGCACGGGAAATGGCGTTAATGAAAAACTGTTTTTT.

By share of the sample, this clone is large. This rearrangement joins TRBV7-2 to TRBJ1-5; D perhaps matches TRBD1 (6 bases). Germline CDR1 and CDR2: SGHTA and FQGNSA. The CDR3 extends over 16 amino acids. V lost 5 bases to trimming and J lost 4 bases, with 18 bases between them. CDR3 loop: CASSGTQGLGNQPQHF. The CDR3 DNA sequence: TGTGCCAGCAGCGGGACGCAGGGGCTGGGAAATCAGCCCCAGCATTTT.

The CDR3 is CSVGQRGASGYTF. CDR3 coding DNA: TGCAGCGTTGGGCAGCGGGGGGCATCTGGCTACACCTTC. This rearrangement joins TRBV29-1 to TRBJ1-2; D possibly corresponds to TRBD1 (6 bases). V lost 4 bases and J lost 7, with 16 bases in between. The length of the CDR3 is 13 residues. Germline V gene data show CDR1 as SQVTM and CDR2 as ANQGSEA.

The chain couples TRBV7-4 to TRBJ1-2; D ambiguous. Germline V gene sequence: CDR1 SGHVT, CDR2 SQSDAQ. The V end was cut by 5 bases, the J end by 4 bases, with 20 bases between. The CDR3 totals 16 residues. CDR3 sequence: CASSVSPKLSPYGYTF. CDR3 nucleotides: TGTGCCAGCAGCGTCTCCCCGAAGTTGAGTCCCTATGGCTACACCTTC.

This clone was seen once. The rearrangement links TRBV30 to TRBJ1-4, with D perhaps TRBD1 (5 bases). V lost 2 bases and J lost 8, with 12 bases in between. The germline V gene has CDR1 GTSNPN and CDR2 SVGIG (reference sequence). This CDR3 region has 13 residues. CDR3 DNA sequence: TGTGCCTGGAGTAAAGGGACTGGGGAAAAACTGTTTTTT. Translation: CAWSKGTGEKLFF.

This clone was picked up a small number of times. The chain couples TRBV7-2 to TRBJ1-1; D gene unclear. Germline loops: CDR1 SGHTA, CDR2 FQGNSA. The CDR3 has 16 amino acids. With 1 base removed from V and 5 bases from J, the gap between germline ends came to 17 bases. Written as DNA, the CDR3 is TGTGCCAGCAGCTTAGATATCGGGGTTGAGGGAACTGAAGCTTTCTTT. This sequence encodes CASSLDIGVEGTEAFF. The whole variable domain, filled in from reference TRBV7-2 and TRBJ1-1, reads GAGVSQSPSNKVTEKGKDVELRCDPISGHTALYWYRQSLGQGLEFLIYFQGNSAPDKSGLPSDRFSAERTGGSVSTLTIQRTQQEDSAVYLCASSLDIGVEGTEAFFGQGTRLTVV.

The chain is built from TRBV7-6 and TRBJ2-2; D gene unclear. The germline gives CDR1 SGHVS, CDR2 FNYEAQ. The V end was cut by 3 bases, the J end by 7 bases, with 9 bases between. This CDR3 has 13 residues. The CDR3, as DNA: TGTGCCAGCAGCTTGGAGCTAGGCGGGGAGCTGTTTTTT. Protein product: CASSLELGGELFF.

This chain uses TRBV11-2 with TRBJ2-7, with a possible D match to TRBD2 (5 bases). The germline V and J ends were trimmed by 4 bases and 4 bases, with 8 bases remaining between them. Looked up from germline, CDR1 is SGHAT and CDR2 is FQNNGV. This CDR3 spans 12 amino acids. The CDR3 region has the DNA TGTGCCAGCAGCTCTACGGGGTACGAGCAGTACTTC. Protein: CASSSTGYEQYF.

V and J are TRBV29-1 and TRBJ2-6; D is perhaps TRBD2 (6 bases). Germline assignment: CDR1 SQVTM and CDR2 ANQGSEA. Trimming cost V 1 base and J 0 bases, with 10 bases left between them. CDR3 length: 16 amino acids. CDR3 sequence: CSVEGGGNSGANVLTF. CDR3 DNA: TGCAGCGTTGAAGGAGGAGGGAACTCTGGGGCCAACGTCCTGACTTTC.

CDR3 protein: CASSQRYEQYF. The CDR3 bases are TGTGCCAGCAGCCAACGCTACGAGCAGTACTTC. The chain recombines TRBV7-2 with TRBJ2-7, with D hard to call. The V end lost 5 bases, the J end lost 3 bases, and 5 bases lay between the germline ends. In germline, CDR1 is SGHTA, CDR2 FQGNSA. The CDR3 has 11 residues. Filled out from reference TRBV7-2 and TRBJ2-7, the complete variable domain reads GAGVSQSPSNKVTEKGKDVELRCDPISGHTALYWYRQSLGQGLEFLIYFQGNSAPDKSGLPSDRFSAERTGGSVSTLTIQRTQQEDSAVYLCASSQRYEQYFGPGTRLTVT.

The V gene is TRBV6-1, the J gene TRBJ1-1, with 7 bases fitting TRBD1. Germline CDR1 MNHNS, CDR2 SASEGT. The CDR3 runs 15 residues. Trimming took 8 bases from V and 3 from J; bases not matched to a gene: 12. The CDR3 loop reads CASGEEGALDTEAFF. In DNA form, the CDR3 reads TGTGCCAGCGGGGAAGAGGGGGCTTTGGACACTGAAGCTTTCTTT.

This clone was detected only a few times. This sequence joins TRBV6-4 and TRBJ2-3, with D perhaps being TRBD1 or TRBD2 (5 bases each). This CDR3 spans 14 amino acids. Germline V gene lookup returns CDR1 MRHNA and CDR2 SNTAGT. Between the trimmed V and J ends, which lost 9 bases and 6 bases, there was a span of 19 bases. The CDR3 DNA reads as TGTGCCAGTTCAGAGGGGCCGGCTGCGGATACGCAGTATTTT. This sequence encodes CASSEGPAADTQYF.

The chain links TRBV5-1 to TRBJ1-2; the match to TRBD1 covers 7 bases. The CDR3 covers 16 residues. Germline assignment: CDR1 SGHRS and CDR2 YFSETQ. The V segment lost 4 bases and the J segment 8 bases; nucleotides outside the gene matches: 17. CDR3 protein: CASSPQPGQLEGGYTF. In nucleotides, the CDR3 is TGCGCCAGCAGCCCTCAACCGGGACAGCTCGAAGGCGGCTACACCTTC. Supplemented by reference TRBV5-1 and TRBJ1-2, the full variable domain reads KAGVTQTPRYLIKTRGQQVTLSCSPISGHRSVSWYQQTPGQGLQFLFEYFSETQRNKGNFPGRFSGRQFSNSRSEMNVSTLELGDSALYLCASSPQPGQLEGGYTFGSGTRLTVV.

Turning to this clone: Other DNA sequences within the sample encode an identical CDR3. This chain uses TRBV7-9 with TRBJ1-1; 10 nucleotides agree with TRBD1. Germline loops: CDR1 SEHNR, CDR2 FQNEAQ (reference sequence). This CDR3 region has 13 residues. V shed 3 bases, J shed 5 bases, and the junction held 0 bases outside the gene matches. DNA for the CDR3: TGTGCCAGCAGCTTGGACAGGGGGACTGAAGCTTTCTTT. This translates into CASSLDRGTEAFF.

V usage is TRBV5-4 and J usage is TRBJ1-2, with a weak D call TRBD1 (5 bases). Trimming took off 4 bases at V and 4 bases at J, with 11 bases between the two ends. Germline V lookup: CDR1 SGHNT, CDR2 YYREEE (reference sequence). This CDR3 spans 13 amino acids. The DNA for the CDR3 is TGTGCCAGCAGCGGAGGGGCGATCTATGGCTACACCTTC. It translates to CASSGGAIYGYTF. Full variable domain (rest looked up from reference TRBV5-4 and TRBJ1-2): ETGVTQSPTHLIKTRGQQVTLRCSSQSGHNTVSWYQQALGQGPQFIFQYYREEENGRGNFPPRFSGLQFPNYSSELNVNALELDDSALYLCASSGGAIYGYTFGSGTRLTVV.

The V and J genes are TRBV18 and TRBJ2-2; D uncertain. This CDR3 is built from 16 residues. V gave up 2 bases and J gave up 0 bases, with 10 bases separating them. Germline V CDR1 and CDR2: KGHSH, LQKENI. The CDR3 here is CASSPFRTANTGELFF. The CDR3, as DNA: TGTGCCAGCTCACCATTTAGGACGGCGAACACCGGGGAGCTGTTTTTT.

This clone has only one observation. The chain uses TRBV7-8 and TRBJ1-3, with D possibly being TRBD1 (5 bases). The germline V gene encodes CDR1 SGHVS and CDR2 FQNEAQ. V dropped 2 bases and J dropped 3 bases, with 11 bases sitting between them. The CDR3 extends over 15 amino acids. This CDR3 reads CASSLRRGDGNTIYF. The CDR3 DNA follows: TGTGCCAGCAGCTTAAGGAGGGGAGATGGAAACACCATATATTTT.

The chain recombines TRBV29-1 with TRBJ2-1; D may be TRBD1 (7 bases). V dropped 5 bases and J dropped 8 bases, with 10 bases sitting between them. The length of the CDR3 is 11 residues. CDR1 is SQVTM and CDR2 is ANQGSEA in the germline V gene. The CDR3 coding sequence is TGCAGCGTTCAGGGGGGAGATGAGCAGTTCTTC. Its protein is CSVQGGDEQFF.

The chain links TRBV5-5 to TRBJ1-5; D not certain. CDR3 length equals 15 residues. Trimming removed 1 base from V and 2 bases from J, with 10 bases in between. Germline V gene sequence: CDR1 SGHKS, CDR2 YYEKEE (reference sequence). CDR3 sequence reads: CASSLLSSGNQPQHF. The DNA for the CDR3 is TGTGCCAGCAGCTTGCTAAGTTCCGGCAATCAGCCCCAGCATTTT.

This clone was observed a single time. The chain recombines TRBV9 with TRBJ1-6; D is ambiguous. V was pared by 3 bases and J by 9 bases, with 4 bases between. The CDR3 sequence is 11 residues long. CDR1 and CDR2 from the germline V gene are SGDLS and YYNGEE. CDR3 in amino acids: CASSDPSPLHF. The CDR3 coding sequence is TGTGCCAGCAGCGACCCTTCACCCCTCCACTTT.